Listed below are T cell receptor beta chains from one sample, sequenced in a study of T cell responses to AZD1222 COVID-19 vaccine. The data were produced by immunoSEQ multiplex PCR, yet TCRdb's version contains in-frame clones alone and is incomplete. Of approximately 85,000 clones detected, 80% to 90% appear once; the ten largest clones hold 6.3%. Sequencing was performed on peripheral blood, taken on day 0 of AZD1222 vaccination. The receptors derive from an adult in good health. Both conserved end residues are part of each CDR3. A D gene is named only where the DNA matches it firmly.

TRBJ1-3 | TRBV18 | . | CASSRDAPVSGNTIYF | TGTGCCAGCTCACGGGACGCGCCTGTGAGTGGAAACACCATATATTTT
TRBJ1-1 | TRBV7-2 | TRBD1 | CASSLNPTGGVTEAFF | TGTGCCAGCAGCCTAAACCCGACAGGGGGTGTCACTGAAGCTTTCTTT
TRBJ2-7 | TRBV13 | . | CASSLRNGNYEQYF | TGTGCCAGCAGTCTCAGGAACGGGAATTACGAGCAGTACTTC
TRBJ1-1 | TRBV21-1 | . | CASRQGYGTEAFF | TGTGCCAGCAGACAGGGGTATGGCACTGAAGCTTTCTTT
TRBJ1-1 | TRBV30 | . | CAWSAFGMNTEAFF | TGTGCCTGGAGTGCCTTTGGAATGAACACTGAAGCTTTCTTT
TRBJ2-5 | TRBV27 | . | CASSSPLRGETQYF | TGTGCCAGCAGTTCCCCCCTAAGGGGGGAGACCCAGTACTTC
TRBJ1-5 | TRBV2 | TRBD1 | CASSGTGVNQPQHF | TGTGCCAGCAGTGGGACAGGGGTAAATCAGCCCCAGCATTTT
TRBJ1-6 | TRBV7-6 | TRBD1 | CASSATGTGNSPLHF | TGTGCCAGCAGCGCGACAGGGACAGGGAATTCACCCCTCCACTTT
TRBJ2-1 | TRBV10-3 | . | CAISESRGSGNEQFF | TGTGCCATCAGTGAGTCGAGGGGGTCGGGCAATGAGCAGTTCTTC
TRBJ1-6 | TRBV7-2 | . | CASSLAHQHWSPLHF | TGTGCCAGCAGCTTAGCCCACCAACATTGGTCACCCCTCCACTTT
TRBJ1-4 | TRBV19 | . | CASSIKRENEKLFF | TGTGCCAGTAGTATAAAGAGGGAGAATGAAAAACTGTTTTTT
TRBJ2-7 | TRBV7-9 | . | CASSLDISSYEQYF | TGTGCCAGCAGCTTAGATATAAGCTCCTACGAGCAGTACTTC